These 19 T cell receptor beta chains share one sample of origin, sequenced in a study of cytomegalovirus exposure and HLA in healthy donors. The PCR used 60 Vbeta and 13 Jbeta primers. Assay: immunoSEQ multiplex PCR; the TCRdb copy retains only in-frame clones and omits some. Seen here are approximately 150,000 clones, roughly 73% observed once, and the top ten hold over 9%. The sample taken for sequencing was PBMCs. Every receptor here comes from a man aged 18 to 35 in good health and CMV-seropositive.

This clone was seen only a few times. CDR3 sequence reads: CASSLGQGRPEAFF. The CDR3, as DNA: TGTGCCAGCAGCTTGGGACAGGGGAGACCTGAAGCTTTCTTT. This chain connects TRBV7-3 to TRBJ1-1; TRBD1 matches 10 bases. Germline lookup yields CDR1 SGHTA and CDR2 FQGTGA. J lost 6 bases, V lost 3 bases, and 4 bases had no gene match. The CDR3 spans 14 residues.

The chain combines TRBV6-5 with TRBJ2-7, with 12 bases identical to TRBD1. Germline V gene sequence: CDR1 MNHEY, CDR2 SVGAGI. V lost 9 bases and J lost 5; bases outside the gene matches: 8. The CDR3 has 14 residues. CDR3 coding DNA: TGTGCCAGTTCCCGGGACAGGGGGCCAAACGAGCAGTACTTC. Protein sequence: CASSRDRGPNEQYF.

The sample holds a few counts of this clone. The same CDR3 can be traced to other DNA sequences in this sample. The J gene is TRBJ2-3, the V gene TRBV27; 9 bases are shared with TRBD2. The germline V gene encodes CDR1 MNHEY and CDR2 SMNVEV (reference sequence). V shed 3 bases, J shed 2 bases, and the junction held 0 bases outside the gene matches. This CDR3 spans 14 amino acids. CDR3 bases: TGTGCCAGCAGTTTGGGACTAGCCACAGATACGCAGTATTTT. Amino acids: CASSLGLATDTQYF.

The table lists this clone with a count of one. The genes are TRBV9 and TRBJ2-3, with D maybe TRBD2 (5 bases). The CDR3 sequence is 15 residues long. The V and J ends lost 0 bases and 1 base respectively, with 9 bases between them. Germline V CDR1 and CDR2: SGDLS, YYNGEE. CDR3 DNA sequence: TGTGCCAGCAGCGTAGGTGGTAGCGGCACAGATACGCAGTATTTT. This sequence encodes CASSVGGSGTDTQYF.

This clone was seen just once. One end of the junction does not line up with germline, which may come from a read error. J is TRBJ1-2 and V is TRBV7-2, with a possible D match to TRBD1 (6 bases). CDR1 is SGHTA, CDR2 FQGNSA, per germline. The length of the CDR3 is 15 residues. In DNA, the CDR3 is TGTGCCAGCAGCTTATCACCCGCACAGGGTCTTGGCTACGCCTTC. It translates to CASSLSPAQGLGYAF.

The gene calls are TRBV7-8 and TRBJ1-1; 8 bases align to TRBD1. The CDR3 contains 15 residues. J gave up 5 bases and V 5 bases, and 10 bases lay outside the gene matches. CDR1 is SGHVS and CDR2 is FQNEAQ in the germline V gene. CDR3 coding DNA: TGTGCCAGCAGCCGGACAGGGAATATGGTTACTGAAGCTTTCTTT. Its protein product is CASSRTGNMVTEAFF.

The chain uses TRBV28 and TRBJ2-7; 9 bases are shared with TRBD2. Germline V CDR1 and CDR2: MDHEN, SYDVKM. V trimming: 7 bases; J trimming: 2 bases; junction bases outside the gene matches: 9. This CDR3 has 15 amino acids. The CDR3 bases are TGTGCCAGCAAAGGAATGTCTAGCGGGACCTACGAGCAGTACTTC. Translation: CASKGMSSGTYEQYF.

The rearrangement joins TRBV13 to TRBJ2-5; 7 nucleotides align to TRBD2. Germline-derived CDR1 and CDR2 are PRHDT and FYEKMQ (reference sequence). This CDR3 is built from 14 residues. With 3 bases clipped from V and 5 bases from J, the junction kept 6 bases outside the gene matches. The CDR3: CASSLGGIFETQYF. In DNA, the CDR3 is TGTGCCAGCAGCTTGGGAGGGATTTTTGAGACCCAGTACTTC. The whole variable domain, remainder taken from reference TRBV13 and TRBJ2-5, is AAGVIQSPRHLIKEKRETATLKCYPIPRHDTVYWYQQGPGQDPQFLISFYEKMQSDKGSIPDRFSAQQFSDYHSELNMSSLELGDSALYFCASSLGGIFETQYFGPGTRLLVL.

Points on this clone: Other nucleotide sequences in the sample specify the same CDR3. This chain joins TRBV18 and TRBJ2-2, with D perhaps matching TRBD1 (5 bases). The germline V and J ends were trimmed by 3 bases and 1 base, with 6 bases remaining between them. CDR1 KGHSH and CDR2 LQKENI come from the germline V gene. The CDR3 runs 14 residues. The CDR3: CASSPGQNTGELFF. The CDR3 region has the DNA TGTGCCAGCTCACCGGGGCAGAACACCGGGGAGCTGTTTTTT.

The V gene is TRBV19, the J gene TRBJ2-7; 9 positions agree with TRBD2. The CDR3 spans 15 residues. Trimming took 6 bases from V and 1 from J; bases not matched to a gene: 7. Germline V gene data show CDR1 as LNHDA and CDR2 as SQIVND (reference sequence). DNA for the CDR3: TGTGCCAGTAGGATGAGCGGGAGGTCTTCCTACGAGCAGTACTTC. Encoded protein: CASRMSGRSSYEQYF. The full variable domain, with the rest looked up from reference TRBV19 and TRBJ2-7, is DGGITQSPKYLFRKEGQNVTLSCEQNLNHDAMYWYRQDPGQGLRLIYYSQIVNDFQKGDIAEGYSVSREKKESFPLTVTSAQKNPTAFYLCASRMSGRSSYEQYFGPGTRLTVT.

The CDR3 coding sequence is TGTGCCAGCATGAGGGGACAGGGTTTAGAAAAACTGTTTTTT. Translation: CASMRGQGLEKLFF. The chain uses TRBV6-1 and TRBJ1-4; 9 nucleotides line up with TRBD1. The germline gives CDR1 MNHNS, CDR2 SASEGT. This CDR3 is 14 amino acids long. Losses at the gene ends were 7 bases for V and 8 bases for J; bases not matched to a gene: 8.

The chain carries TRBV6-1 and TRBJ2-7, with 9 positions matching TRBD1. Germline CDR1 MNHNS, CDR2 SASEGT. This CDR3 has 14 amino acids. V lost 5 bases and J lost 2; bases outside the gene matches: 4. The CDR3 coding sequence is TGTGCCAGCAGTCTGCGACAGGGGGCCTACGAGCAGTACTTC. Amino acids: CASSLRQGAYEQYF.

The gene calls are TRBV18 and TRBJ1-1; D is unclear. The V and J ends lost 3 bases and 0 bases respectively, with 8 bases between them. The germline V gene encodes CDR1 KGHSH and CDR2 LQKENI. The CDR3 loop spans 14 amino acids. CDR3 in amino acids: CASSPPHMNTEAFF. CDR3 sequence (DNA): TGTGCCAGCTCACCCCCACACATGAACACTGAAGCTTTCTTT.

The chain carries TRBV10-2 and TRBJ2-7, with 9 bases identical to TRBD1. The germline V gene encodes CDR1 WSHSY and CDR2 SAAADI. CDR3 length equals 15 residues. Trimming removed 5 bases from V and 0 bases from J; junction bases left unmatched: 5. The chain's CDR3 is CASSFGTGSSYEQYF. The DNA for the CDR3 is TGCGCCAGCAGTTTTGGGACAGGGTCCTCCTACGAGCAGTACTTC.

The CDR3 protein is CASSLAGGPSIGEQYF. CDR3 coding DNA: TGCGCCAGCAGCTTGGCCGGGGGACCCAGTATAGGAGAGCAGTACTTC. The chain has TRBV5-1 and TRBJ2-7, with D perhaps TRBD2 (6 bases). The V gene lost 0 bases and the J gene lost 7 bases, with 20 bases spanning the gap. CDR3 length: 16 amino acids. Per the germline V gene, CDR1 is SGHRS and CDR2 is YFSETQ.

The chain joins TRBV15 to TRBJ2-7; the D is unclear. The CDR3 covers 17 residues. Germline assignment: CDR1 LNHNV and CDR2 YYDKDF (reference sequence). Trimming took off 0 bases at V and 0 bases at J, with 15 bases between the two ends. The CDR3 DNA follows: TGTGCCACCAGCAGAGATGGCCATTATTCTAGCTCCTACGAGCAGTACTTC. This encodes CATSRDGHYSSSYEQYF.

The chain combines TRBV5-1 with TRBJ2-4, with 9 bases that match TRBD2. J was trimmed by 8 bases and V by 0 bases; bases with no gene match: 6. Germline V CDR1 and CDR2: SGHRS, YFSETQ. The CDR3 covers 15 residues. DNA for the CDR3: TGCGCCAGCAGCTTGGTTCCTAGCGGGAAGGACATTCAGTACTTC. It encodes CASSLVPSGKDIQYF.

The chain employs TRBV30 and TRBJ2-6, with D possibly matching TRBD1 (6 bases). The CDR3 sequence is 15 residues long. The ends were cut back, 8 bases at V and 1 base at J, with 15 bases in the middle. CDR1 and CDR2 from the germline V gene are GTSNPN and SVGIG (reference sequence). DNA of the CDR3: TGTGCCCTACAGGGTAGGGGTTCTGGGGCCAACGTCCTGACTTTC. Protein sequence: CALQGRGSGANVLTF.

The V call is TRBV27, the J call TRBJ2-1, with TRBD1 matching 10 bases. J lost 8 bases, V lost 5 bases, and 6 bases had no gene match. The germline V gene has CDR1 MNHEY and CDR2 SMNVEV (reference sequence). The CDR3 length is 14 residues. The CDR3 DNA sequence: TGTGCCAGCAGTCCTGGACAGGGGGGGGATGAGCAGTTCTTC. It encodes CASSPGQGGDEQFF.